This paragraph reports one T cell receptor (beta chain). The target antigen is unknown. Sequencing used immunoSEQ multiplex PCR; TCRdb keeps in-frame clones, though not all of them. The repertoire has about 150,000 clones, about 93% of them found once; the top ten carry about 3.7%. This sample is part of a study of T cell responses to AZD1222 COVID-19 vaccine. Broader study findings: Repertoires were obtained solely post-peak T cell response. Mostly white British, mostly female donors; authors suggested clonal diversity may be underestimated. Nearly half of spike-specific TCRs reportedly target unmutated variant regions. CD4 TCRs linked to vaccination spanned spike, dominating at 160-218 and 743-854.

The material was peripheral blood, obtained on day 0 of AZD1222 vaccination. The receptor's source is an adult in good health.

CDR3 coding DNA: TGCAGCGTCGCTCGGAGACTCATGAACACTGAAGCTTTCTTT. The encoded protein is CSVARRLMNTEAFF. V usage is TRBV29-1 and J usage is TRBJ1-1, with D uncertain. The CDR3 runs 14 residues. Trimming stripped 6 bases from V and 0 bases from J, with 14 bases between. Germline loops: CDR1 SQVTM, CDR2 ANQGSEA.